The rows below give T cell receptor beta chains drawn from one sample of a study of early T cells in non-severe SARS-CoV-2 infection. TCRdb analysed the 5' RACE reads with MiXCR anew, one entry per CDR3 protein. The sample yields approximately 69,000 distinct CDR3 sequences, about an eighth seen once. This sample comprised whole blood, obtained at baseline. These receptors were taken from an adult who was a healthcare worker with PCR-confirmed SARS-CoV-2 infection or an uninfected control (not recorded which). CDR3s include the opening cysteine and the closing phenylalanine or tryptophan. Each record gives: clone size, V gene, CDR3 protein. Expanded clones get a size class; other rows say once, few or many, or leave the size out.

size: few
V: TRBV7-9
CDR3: CASSFAGFEQYF

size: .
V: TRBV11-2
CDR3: CASSKTYGQGTNEQFF

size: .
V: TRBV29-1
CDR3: CSGGSDEKLFF

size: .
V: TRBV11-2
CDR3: CASSFREGYYNEQFF

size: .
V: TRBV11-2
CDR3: CASSLDLRTGITDTQYF

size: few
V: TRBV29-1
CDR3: CSVGTGGREQFF

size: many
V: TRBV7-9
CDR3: CASSPNGGIESYEQYF

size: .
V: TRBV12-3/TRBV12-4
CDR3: CASSQYRDIAYGYTF

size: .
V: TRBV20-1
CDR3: CSASLDSYDAEAFF

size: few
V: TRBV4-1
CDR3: CASSQRQTKDNSSLHF

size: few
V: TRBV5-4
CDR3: CASSPVGGGHNEQFF

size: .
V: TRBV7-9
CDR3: CASSSPGQGGDQPQHF

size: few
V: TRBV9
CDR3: CASSGRLAGGVSSDTQYF

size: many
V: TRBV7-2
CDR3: CASSLVGNEQYF

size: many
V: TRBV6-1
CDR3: CASSPRAEGGLVRYTF

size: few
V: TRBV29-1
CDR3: CSVDHTSGAQYF

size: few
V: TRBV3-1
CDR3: CASSLGPVGLAGASTDTQYF

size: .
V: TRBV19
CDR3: CASSRALGGNIQYF

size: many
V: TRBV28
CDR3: CASSPQPPGGARNEQFF

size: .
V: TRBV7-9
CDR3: CASRPLDRGPYNEQFF

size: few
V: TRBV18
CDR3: CASSPRAEFYGYTF

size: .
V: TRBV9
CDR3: CASSVRPYNEQFF

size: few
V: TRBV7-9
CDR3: CASSLPRSSGGATDTQYF

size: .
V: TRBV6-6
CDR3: CASSYSPAGGFDGYTF

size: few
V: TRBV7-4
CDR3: CASSSPRLAGFYEQYF

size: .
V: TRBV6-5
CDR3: CATQQGPHSPLHF

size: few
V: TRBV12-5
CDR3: CASGPTGTGGSVYTEAFF

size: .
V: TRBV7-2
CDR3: CASSSFSGGAGKTQYF

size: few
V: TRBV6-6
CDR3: CASSYGGGLTEAFF

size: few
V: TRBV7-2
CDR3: CASSISFSASNTEAFF

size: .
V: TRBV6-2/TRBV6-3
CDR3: CASSYGGQAKIQPQHF